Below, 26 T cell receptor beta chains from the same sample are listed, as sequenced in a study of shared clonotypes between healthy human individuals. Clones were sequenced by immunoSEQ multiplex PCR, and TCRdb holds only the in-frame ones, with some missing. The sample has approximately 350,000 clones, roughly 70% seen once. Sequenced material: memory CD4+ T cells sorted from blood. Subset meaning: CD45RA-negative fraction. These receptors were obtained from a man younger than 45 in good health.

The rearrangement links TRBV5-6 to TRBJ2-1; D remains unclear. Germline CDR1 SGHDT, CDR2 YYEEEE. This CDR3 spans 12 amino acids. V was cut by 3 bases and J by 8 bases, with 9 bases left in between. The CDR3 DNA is TGTGCCAGCAGCTCTGTTTTCTATGAGCAGTTCTTC. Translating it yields CASSSVFYEQFF.

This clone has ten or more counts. The DNA for the CDR3 is TGTGCCAGCAGTTCGTCGGGACTAGCGGCCTACAAAGGGGAAAGAGACTCCTACAATGAGCAGTTCTTC. It codes for CASSSSGLAAYKGERDSYNEQFF. This chain joins TRBV28 and TRBJ2-1, with TRBD2 matching over 11 bases. J gave up 0 bases and V 4 bases, and 23 bases lay outside the gene matches. From germline, CDR1 is MDHEN and CDR2 SYDVKM. The CDR3 contains 23 residues.

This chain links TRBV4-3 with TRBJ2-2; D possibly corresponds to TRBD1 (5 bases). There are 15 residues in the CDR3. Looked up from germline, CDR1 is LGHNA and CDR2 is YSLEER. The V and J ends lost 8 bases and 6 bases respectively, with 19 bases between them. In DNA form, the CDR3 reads TGCGCCAGCTCCTCCAGGGCGCGATTGGCCGGGGAGCTGTTTTTT. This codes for CASSSRARLAGELFF.

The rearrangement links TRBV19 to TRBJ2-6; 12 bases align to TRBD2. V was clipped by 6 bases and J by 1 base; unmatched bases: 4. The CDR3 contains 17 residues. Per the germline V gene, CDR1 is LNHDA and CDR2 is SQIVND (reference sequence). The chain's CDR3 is CASSNLAGGSGANVLTF. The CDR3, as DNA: TGTGCCAGTAGCAATCTAGCGGGAGGGTCTGGGGCCAACGTCCTGACTTTC. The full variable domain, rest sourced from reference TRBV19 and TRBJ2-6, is DGGITQSPKYLFRKEGQNVTLSCEQNLNHDAMYWYRQDPGQGLRLIYYSQIVNDFQKGDIAEGYSVSREKKESFPLTVTSAQKNPTAFYLCASSNLAGGSGANVLTFGAGSRLTVL.

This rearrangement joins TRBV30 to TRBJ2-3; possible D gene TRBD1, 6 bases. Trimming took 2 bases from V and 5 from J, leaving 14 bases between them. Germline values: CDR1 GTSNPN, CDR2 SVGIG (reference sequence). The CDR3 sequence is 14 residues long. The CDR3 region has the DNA TGTGCCTGGAGTAGACAGGCCTCGGGAGATACGCAGTATTTT. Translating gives CAWSRQASGDTQYF.

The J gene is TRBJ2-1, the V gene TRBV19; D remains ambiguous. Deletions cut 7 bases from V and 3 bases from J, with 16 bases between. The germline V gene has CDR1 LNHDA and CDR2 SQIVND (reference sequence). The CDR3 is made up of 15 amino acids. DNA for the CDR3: TGTGCCAGTACCCCACAGTCGGGCAGCTACAATGAGCAGTTCTTC. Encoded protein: CASTPQSGSYNEQFF. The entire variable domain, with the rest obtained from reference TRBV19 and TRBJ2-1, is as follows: DGGITQSPKYLFRKEGQNVTLSCEQNLNHDAMYWYRQDPGQGLRLIYYSQIVNDFQKGDIAEGYSVSREKKESFPLTVTSAQKNPTAFYLCASTPQSGSYNEQFFGPGTRLTVL.

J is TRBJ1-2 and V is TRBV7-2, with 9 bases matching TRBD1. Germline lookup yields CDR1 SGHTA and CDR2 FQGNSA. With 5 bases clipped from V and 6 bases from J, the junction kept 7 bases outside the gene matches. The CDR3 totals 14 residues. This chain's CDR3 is CASSALTGGHGYTF. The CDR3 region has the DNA TGTGCCAGCAGCGCCTTAACAGGGGGCCATGGCTACACCTTC.

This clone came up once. The CDR3 nucleotides are TGTGCCAGCAGTTACCGGGGACACGGAAACACCATATATTTT. This sequence encodes CASSYRGHGNTIYF. The chain recombines TRBV6-5 with TRBJ1-3, with a tentative D call TRBD1 (6 bases). The CDR3 runs to 14 residues. The germline CDR1 and CDR2 sequences are MNHEY and SVGAGI. V was trimmed by 2 bases and J by 4 bases, leaving 9 bases between them.

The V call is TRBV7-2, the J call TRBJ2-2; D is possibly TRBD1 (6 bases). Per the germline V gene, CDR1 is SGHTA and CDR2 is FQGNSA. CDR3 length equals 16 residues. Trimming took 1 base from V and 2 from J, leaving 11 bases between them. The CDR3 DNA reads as TGTGCCAGCAGCTTAGTGGGCAGGGGCAACACCGGGGAGCTGTTTTTT. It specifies CASSLVGRGNTGELFF.

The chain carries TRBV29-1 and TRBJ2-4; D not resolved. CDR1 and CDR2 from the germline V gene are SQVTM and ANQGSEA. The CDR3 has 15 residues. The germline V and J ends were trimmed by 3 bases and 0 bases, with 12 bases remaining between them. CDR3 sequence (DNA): TGCAGCGTTGAGGGTAGACATGCAGCCAAAAACATTCAGTACTTC. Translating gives CSVEGRHAAKNIQYF.

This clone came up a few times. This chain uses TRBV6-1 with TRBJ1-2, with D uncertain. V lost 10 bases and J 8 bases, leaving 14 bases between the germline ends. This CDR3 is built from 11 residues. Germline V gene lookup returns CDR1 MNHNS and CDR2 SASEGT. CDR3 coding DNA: TGTGCCACACGAGGGCAGTTGGGCTACACCTTC. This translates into CATRGQLGYTF.

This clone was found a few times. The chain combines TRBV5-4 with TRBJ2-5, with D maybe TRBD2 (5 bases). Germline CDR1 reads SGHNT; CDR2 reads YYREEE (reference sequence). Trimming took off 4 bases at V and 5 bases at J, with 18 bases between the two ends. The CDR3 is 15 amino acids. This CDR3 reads CASSIRTVSTETQYF. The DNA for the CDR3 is TGTGCCAGCAGCATCCGGACTGTGTCCACCGAGACCCAGTACTTC.

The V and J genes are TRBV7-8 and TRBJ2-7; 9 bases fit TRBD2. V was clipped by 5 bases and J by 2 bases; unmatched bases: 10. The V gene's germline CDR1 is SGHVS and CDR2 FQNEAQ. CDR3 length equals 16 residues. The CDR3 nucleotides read TGTGCCAGCAGCGCATCTGGCGGGGGGGGAGCCTACGAGCAGTACTTC. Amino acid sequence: CASSASGGGGAYEQYF. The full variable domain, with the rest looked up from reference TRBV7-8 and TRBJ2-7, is GAGVSQSPRYKVAKRGQDVALRCDPISGHVSLFWYQQALGQGPEFLTYFQNEAQLDKSGLPSDRFFAERPEGSVSTLKIQRTQQEDSAVYLCASSASGGGGAYEQYFGPGTRLTVT.

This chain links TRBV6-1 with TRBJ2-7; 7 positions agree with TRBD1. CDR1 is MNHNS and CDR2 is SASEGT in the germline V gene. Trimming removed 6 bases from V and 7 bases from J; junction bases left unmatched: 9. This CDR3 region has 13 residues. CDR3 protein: CASRTGVTKEQYF. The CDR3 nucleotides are TGTGCCAGCAGAACAGGGGTTACCAAGGAGCAGTACTTC.

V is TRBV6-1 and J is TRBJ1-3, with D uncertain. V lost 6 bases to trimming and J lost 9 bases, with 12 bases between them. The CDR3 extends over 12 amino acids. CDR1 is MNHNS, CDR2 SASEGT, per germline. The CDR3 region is CASRDLQSTIYF. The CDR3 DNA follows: TGTGCCAGCAGGGACCTCCAGAGCACCATATATTTT.

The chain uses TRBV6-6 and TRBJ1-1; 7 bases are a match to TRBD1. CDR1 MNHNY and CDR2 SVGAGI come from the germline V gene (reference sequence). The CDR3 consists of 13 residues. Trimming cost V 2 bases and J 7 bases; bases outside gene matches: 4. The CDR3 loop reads CASSYTRQGEAFF. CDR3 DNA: TGTGCCAGCAGTTACACTCGACAGGGTGAAGCTTTCTTT.

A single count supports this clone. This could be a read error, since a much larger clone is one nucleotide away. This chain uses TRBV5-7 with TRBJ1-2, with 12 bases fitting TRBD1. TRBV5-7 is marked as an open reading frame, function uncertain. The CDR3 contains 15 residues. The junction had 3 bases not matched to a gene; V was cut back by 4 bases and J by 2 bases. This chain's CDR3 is CASSAGTGGNYGYTF. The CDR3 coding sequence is TGTGCCAGCAGCGCCGGGACAGGGGGCAACTATGGCTACACCTTC.

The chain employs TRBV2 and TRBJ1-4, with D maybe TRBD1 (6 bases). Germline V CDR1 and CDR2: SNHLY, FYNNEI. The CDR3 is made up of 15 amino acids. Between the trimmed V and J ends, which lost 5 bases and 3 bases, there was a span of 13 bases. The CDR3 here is CASSPRGTANEKLFF. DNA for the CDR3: TGTGCCAGCAGTCCCAGGGGAACCGCTAATGAAAAACTGTTTTTT.

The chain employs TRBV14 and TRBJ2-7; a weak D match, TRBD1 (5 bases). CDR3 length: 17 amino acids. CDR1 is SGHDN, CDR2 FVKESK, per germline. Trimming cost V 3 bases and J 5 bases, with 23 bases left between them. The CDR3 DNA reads TGTGCCAGCAGCCACCTCTCCCCCGGACAATTTTTCCACGAGCAGTACTTC. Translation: CASSHLSPGQFFHEQYF.

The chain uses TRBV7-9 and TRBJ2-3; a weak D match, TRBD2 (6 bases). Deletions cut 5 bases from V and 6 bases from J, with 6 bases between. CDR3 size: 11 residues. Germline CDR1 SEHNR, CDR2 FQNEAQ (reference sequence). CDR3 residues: CASSGGDTQYF. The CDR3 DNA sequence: TGTGCCAGCAGCGGGGGGGATACGCAGTATTTT.

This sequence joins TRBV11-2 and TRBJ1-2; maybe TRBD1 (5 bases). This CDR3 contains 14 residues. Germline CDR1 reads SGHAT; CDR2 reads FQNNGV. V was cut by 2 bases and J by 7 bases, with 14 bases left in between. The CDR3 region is CASSLIVKGLGYTF. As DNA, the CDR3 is TGTGCCAGCAGCTTAATCGTGAAGGGACTTGGCTACACCTTC.

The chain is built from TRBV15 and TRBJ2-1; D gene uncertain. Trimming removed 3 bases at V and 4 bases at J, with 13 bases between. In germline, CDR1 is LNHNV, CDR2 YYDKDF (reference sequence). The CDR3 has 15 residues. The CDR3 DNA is TGTGCCACCAGCAGGGAGACGGGTATTTACAATGAGCAGTTCTTC. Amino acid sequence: CATSRETGIYNEQFF.

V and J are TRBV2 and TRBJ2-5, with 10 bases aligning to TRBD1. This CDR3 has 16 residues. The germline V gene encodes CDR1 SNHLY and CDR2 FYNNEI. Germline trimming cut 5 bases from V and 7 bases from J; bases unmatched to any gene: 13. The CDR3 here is CASSPNTDRGLGTQYF. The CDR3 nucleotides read TGTGCCAGCAGTCCCAATACTGACAGGGGGCTTGGGACCCAGTACTTC.

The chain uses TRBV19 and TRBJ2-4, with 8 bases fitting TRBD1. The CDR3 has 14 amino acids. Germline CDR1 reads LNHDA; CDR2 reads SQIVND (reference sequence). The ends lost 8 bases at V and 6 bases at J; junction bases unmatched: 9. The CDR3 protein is CASPRGQGVNIQYF. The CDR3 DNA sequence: TGTGCCAGTCCCAGGGGGCAAGGGGTAAACATTCAGTACTTC.

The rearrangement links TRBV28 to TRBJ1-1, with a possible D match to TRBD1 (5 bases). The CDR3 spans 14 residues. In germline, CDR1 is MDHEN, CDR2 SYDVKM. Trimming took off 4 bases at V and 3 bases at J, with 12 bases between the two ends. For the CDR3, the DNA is TGTGCCAGCAGTTCCCCTCAGGGTTACACTGAAGCTTTCTTT. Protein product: CASSSPQGYTEAFF.

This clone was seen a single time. CDR3: CATRRPESETQYF. The CDR3 nucleotides read TGTGCTACTCGAAGGCCGGAGTCAGAGACCCAGTACTTC. The chain combines TRBV12-5 with TRBJ2-5; D not resolved. Germline CDR1 is LGHNT and CDR2 is FRNRAP. This CDR3 is 13 amino acids long. V lost 10 bases and J 4 bases, leaving 16 bases between the germline ends.